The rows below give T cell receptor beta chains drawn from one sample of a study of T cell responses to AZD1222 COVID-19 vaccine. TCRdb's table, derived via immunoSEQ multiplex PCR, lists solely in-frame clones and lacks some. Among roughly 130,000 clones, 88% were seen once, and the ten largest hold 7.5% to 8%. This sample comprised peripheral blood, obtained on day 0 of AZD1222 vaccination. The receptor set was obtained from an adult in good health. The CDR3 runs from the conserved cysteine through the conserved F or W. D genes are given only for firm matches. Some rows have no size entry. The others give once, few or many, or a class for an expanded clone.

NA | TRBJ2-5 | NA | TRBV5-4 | CASSSERGETQYF | TGTGCCAGCAGCTCGGAACGGGGAGAGACCCAGTACTTC
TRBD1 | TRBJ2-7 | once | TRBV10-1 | CASSQTGPYEQYF | TGCGCCAGCAGCCAGACAGGGCCCTACGAGCAGTACTTC
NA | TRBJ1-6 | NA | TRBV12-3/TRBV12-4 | CASSLNGPDLHF | TGTGCCAGCAGTTTAAATGGCCCCGACCTCCACTTT
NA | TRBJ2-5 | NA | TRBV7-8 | CASSLPAALQETQYF | TGTGCCAGCAGCTTACCGGCAGCCCTACAAGAGACCCAGTACTTC
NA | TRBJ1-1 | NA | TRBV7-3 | CASSLQTGTEAFF | TGTGCCAGCAGCTTGCAGACCGGCACTGAAGCTTTCTTT
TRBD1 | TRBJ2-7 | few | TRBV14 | CASSRLPGTGAYEQYF | TGTGCCAGCAGCCGTCTACCGGGGACAGGGGCCTACGAGCAGTACTTC
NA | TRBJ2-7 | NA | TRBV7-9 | CASSPSLGGPGDEQYF | TGTGCCAGCAGCCCTTCTCTGGGGGGGCCTGGCGACGAGCAGTACTTC
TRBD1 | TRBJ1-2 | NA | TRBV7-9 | CASSLGVGQGARGYTF | TGTGCCAGCAGCTTAGGAGTCGGGCAGGGGGCGCGGGGCTACACCTTC
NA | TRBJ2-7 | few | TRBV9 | CASSVGDFSSYEQYF | TGTGCCAGCAGCGTAGGGGACTTTAGCTCCTACGAGCAGTACTTC
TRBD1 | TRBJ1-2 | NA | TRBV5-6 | CASSLGRGRNGYTF | TGTGCCAGCAGCTTGGGCAGGGGGCGGAATGGCTACACCTTC
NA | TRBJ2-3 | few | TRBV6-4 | CASSDALTSTDTQYF | TGTGCCAGCAGTGACGCTTTAACAAGCACAGATACGCAGTATTTT
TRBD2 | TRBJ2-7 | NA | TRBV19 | CASSKPPTSGREGREQYF | TGTGCCAGTAGTAAGCCACCGACTAGCGGGAGGGAAGGCCGCGAGCAGTACTTC
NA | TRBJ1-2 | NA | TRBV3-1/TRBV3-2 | CASSPGTASNYGYTF | TGTGCCAGCAGCCCCGGGACTGCGTCTAACTATGGCTACACCTTC
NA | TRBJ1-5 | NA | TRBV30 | CAWSVNSGNQPQHF | TGTGCCTGGAGTGTAAACAGCGGCAATCAGCCCCAGCATTTT
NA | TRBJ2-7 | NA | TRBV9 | CASSASFIPGKGEQYF | TGTGCCAGCAGCGCTTCTTTTATTCCGGGGAAGGGGGAGCAGTACTTC
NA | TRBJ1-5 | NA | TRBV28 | CASSPGANNQPQHF | TGTGCCAGCAGCCCCGGGGCCAACAATCAGCCCCAGCATTTT
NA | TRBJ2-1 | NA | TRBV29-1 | CSVDDGNEQFF | TGCAGCGTTGACGACGGCAATGAGCAGTTCTTC
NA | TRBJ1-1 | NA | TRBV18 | CASSPKAGGYTEAFF | TGTGCCAGCTCCCCGAAAGCGGGTGGTTACACTGAAGCTTTCTTT
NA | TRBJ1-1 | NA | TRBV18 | CASSPRDTEAFF | TGTGCCAGCTCACCACGGGACACTGAAGCTTTCTTT
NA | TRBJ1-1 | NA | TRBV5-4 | CASSGGGPSRNTEAFF | TGTGCCAGCAGCGGGGGGGGGCCCAGTCGGAACACTGAAGCTTTCTTT
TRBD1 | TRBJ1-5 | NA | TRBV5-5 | CASSRTGGNQPQHF | TGTGCCAGCAGCCGTACAGGGGGCAATCAGCCCCAGCATTTT
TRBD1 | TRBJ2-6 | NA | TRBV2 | CASSPGQAISGANVLTF | TGTGCCAGCAGTCCGGGACAGGCGATCTCTGGGGCCAACGTCCTGACTTTC
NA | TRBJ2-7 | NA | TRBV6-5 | CASSYARGASYEQYF | TGTGCCAGCAGTTACGCGCGGGGTGCCTCCTACGAGCAGTACTTC
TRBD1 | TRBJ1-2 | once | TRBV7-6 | CASSSGTGGIYGYTF | TGTGCCAGCAGTTCCGGGACAGGGGGCATCTATGGCTACACCTTC
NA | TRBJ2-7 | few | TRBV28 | CASIGRQAYEQYF | TGTGCCAGCATCGGCCGGCAGGCCTACGAGCAGTACTTC
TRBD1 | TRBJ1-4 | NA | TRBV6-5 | CASRPGTAFNEKLFF | TGTGCCAGCCGCCCAGGGACAGCTTTCAATGAAAAACTGTTTTTT
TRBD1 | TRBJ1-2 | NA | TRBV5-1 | CASSSLTGNYGYTF | TGCGCCAGCAGCTCTTTGACAGGGAACTATGGCTACACCTTC